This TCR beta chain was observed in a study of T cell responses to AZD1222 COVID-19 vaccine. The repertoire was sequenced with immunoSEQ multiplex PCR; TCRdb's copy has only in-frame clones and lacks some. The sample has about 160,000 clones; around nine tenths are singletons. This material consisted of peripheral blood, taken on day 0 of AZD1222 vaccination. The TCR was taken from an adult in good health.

DNA for the CDR3: TGTGCCAGCAGTTTACGTCAGGGGGTCTACGAGCAGTACTTC. Protein sequence: CASSLRQGVYEQYF. The chain carries TRBV27 and TRBJ2-7; 7 bases line up with TRBD1. This CDR3 comprises 14 residues. The junction had 4 bases not matched to a gene; V was cut back by 2 bases and J by 3 bases. The germline gives CDR1 MNHEY, CDR2 SMNVEV (reference sequence).